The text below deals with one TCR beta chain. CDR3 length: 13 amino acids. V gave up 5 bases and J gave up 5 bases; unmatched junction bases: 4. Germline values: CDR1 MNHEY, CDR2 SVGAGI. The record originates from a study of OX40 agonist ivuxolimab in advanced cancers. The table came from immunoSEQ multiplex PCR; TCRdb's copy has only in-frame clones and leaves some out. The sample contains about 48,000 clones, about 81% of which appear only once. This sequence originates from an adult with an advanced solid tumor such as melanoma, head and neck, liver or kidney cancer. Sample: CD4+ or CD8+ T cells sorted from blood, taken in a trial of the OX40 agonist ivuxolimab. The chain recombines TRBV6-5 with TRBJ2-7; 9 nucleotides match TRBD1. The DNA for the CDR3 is TGTGCCAGCAGTCCCGGACAGGGGAACGAGCAGTACTTC. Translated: CASSPGQGNEQYF.